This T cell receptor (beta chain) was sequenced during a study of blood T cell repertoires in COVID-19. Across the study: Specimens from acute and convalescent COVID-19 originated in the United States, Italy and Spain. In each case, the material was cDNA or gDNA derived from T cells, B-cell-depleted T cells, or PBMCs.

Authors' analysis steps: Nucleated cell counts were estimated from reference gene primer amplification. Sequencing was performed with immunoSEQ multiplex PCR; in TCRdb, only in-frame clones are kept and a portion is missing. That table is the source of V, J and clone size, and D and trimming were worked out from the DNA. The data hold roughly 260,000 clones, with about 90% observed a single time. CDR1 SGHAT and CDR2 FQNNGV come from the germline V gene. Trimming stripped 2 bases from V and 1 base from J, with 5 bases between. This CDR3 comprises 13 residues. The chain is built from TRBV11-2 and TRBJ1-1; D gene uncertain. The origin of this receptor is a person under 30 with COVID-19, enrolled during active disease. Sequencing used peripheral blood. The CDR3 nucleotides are TGTGCCAGCAGCTTACAGGAGAACACTGAAGCTTTCTTT. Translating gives CASSLQENTEAFF.